This record covers a single T cell receptor beta chain. It was with a sample-barcoded 5' primer and a J-beta primer mix that a second PCR of about 6 to 12 cycles was run. TCRdb reprocessed the 5' RACE reads via MiXCR and lists one record per CDR3 protein. Here the sample spans 650,000 to 800,000 distinct CDR3 sequences, more than 40% being singletons. The source of the sample is a study of blood T cells in healthy people across ages. This CDR3 has 18 residues. The ends lost 4 bases at V and 0 bases at J; junction bases unmatched: 8. Looked up from germline, CDR1 is LGHDT and CDR2 is YNNKEL (reference sequence).

J is TRBJ2-7 and V is TRBV3-1; 14 bases agree with TRBD2. The sequence was obtained from a man aged 60-69 years in good health. Source material: blood. The CDR3 region is CASSRTGLAGVGSYEQYF. CDR3 nucleotides: TGTGCCAGCAGCCGAACGGGACTAGCGGGGGTCGGCTCCTACGAGCAGTACTTC.